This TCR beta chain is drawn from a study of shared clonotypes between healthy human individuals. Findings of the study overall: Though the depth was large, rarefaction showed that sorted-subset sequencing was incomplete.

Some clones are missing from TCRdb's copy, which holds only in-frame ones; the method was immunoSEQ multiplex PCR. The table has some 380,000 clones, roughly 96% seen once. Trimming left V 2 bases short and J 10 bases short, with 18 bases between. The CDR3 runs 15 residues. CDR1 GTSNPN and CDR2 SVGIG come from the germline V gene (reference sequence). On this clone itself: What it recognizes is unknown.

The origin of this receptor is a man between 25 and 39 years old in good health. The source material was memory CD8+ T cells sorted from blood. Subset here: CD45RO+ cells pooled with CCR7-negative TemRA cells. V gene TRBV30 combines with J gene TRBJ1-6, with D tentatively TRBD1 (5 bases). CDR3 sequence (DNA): TGTGCCTGGAGTCTGACCGGGACCCGTGGGTCACCCCTCCACTTT. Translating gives CAWSLTGTRGSPLHF.